Each of the 21 T cell receptor beta chains below was sequenced from the same sample in a study of T cell responses to AZD1222 COVID-19 vaccine. Profiled with immunoSEQ multiplex PCR; TCRdb holds only in-frame clones, not every one. The sample consists of some 150,000 clones, about 87% of them appearing once. The sequences come from peripheral blood, collected on day 0 of AZD1222 vaccination. The receptors shown here come from an adult in good health.

The chain carries TRBV28 and TRBJ1-2; D might be TRBD1 (6 bases). This CDR3 contains 13 residues. The V gene lost 7 bases and the J gene lost 7 bases, with 16 bases spanning the gap. CDR1 MDHEN and CDR2 SYDVKM come from the germline V gene. The CDR3 nucleotides are TGTGCCAGCATCCCTCCCAGGGGACCTGGCTACACCTTC. Encoded protein: CASIPPRGPGYTF.

The chain joins TRBV5-1 to TRBJ1-2, with a weak D call TRBD1 (5 bases). Trimming shortened V by 0 bases and J by 4 bases, and 10 bases separated the two germline ends. Germline-derived CDR1 and CDR2 are SGHRS and YFSETQ. The CDR3 extends over 14 amino acids. Here the CDR3 DNA reads TGCGCCAGCAGCTTGGCTCCACAGGCCTATGGCTACACCTTC. Residues: CASSLAPQAYGYTF.

The rearrangement links TRBV27 to TRBJ2-3, with D perhaps TRBD2 (6 bases). V was shortened by 5 bases and J by 9 bases, with 12 bases between the two germline ends. This CDR3 spans 12 amino acids. Looked up from germline, CDR1 is MNHEY and CDR2 is SMNVEV (reference sequence). Here the CDR3 reads CASSMGLGTQYF. In DNA, the CDR3 is TGTGCCAGCAGTATGGGACTGGGAACGCAGTATTTT.

The rearrangement joins TRBV5-6 to TRBJ2-7; 9 positions agree with TRBD2. The CDR3 totals 15 residues. Germline V gene lookup returns CDR1 SGHDT and CDR2 YYEEEE. With V trimmed by 1 base and J by 3 bases, 5 bases remained unmatched. This CDR3 reads CASSLWASGNYEQYF. In nucleotides, the CDR3 is TGTGCCAGCAGCTTGTGGGCTAGCGGGAACTACGAGCAGTACTTC.

This chain uses TRBV3-1 (or the pseudogene TRBV3-2) with TRBJ1-3; D not resolved. Germline CDR1 is LGHDT and CDR2 is YNNKEL (reference sequence). The CDR3 length is 15 residues. The V end lost 0 bases, the J end lost 1 base, and 7 bases lay between the germline ends. CDR3 sequence: CASSQDCRSGNTIYF. DNA for the CDR3: TGTGCCAGCAGCCAAGATTGTCGGTCTGGAAACACCATATATTTT.

V is TRBV7-2 and J is TRBJ1-1; D unresolved. Trimming took off 1 base at V and 1 base at J, with 7 bases between the two ends. Germline V lookup: CDR1 SGHTA, CDR2 FQGNSA. The CDR3 runs 14 residues. The CDR3: CASSLVGSNTEAFF. CDR3 nucleotides: TGTGCCAGCAGCTTAGTCGGGTCGAACACTGAAGCTTTCTTT.

This clone was seen only once. This rearrangement joins TRBV6-5 to TRBJ2-5; 9 bases are shared with TRBD2. This CDR3 comprises 16 residues. After removal of 4 bases from V and 5 bases from J, the junction contained 11 bases not matched to a gene. CDR1 is MNHEY and CDR2 is SVGAGI in the germline V gene. The chain's CDR3 is CASSSSLRGGGETQYF. CDR3 sequence (DNA): TGTGCCAGCAGTTCTTCTTTGCGGGGGGGCGGGGAGACCCAGTACTTC.

The chain is built from TRBV6-5 and TRBJ1-5; D unclear. Between the trimmed V and J ends, which lost 8 bases and 4 bases, there was a span of 12 bases. The CDR3 is 13 amino acids. Germline loops: CDR1 MNHEY, CDR2 SVGAGI. CDR3 in amino acids: CASCTTPNQPQHF. DNA for the CDR3: TGTGCCAGCTGTACGACACCGAATCAGCCCCAGCATTTT.

The CDR3 DNA is TGTGCCAGCAGCCGGGACAGCAAAAACACTGAAGCTTTCTTT. Its translation: CASSRDSKNTEAFF. The chain is built from TRBV4-2 and TRBJ1-1; 7 bases match TRBD1. The CDR3 is 14 residues long. The germline gives CDR1 LGHNA, CDR2 YNFKEQ. The junction had 4 bases not matched to a gene; V was cut back by 4 bases and J by 2 bases.

The chain links TRBV9 to TRBJ1-4; possible D gene TRBD1, 6 bases. In germline, CDR1 is SGDLS, CDR2 YYNGEE. Trimming removed 3 bases at V and 8 bases at J, with 11 bases between. There are 13 residues in the CDR3. CDR3: CASSAGEREKLFF. Here the CDR3 DNA reads TGTGCCAGCAGCGCAGGGGAAAGGGAAAAACTGTTTTTT. Looking up the rest from reference TRBV9 and TRBJ1-4 gives the full variable domain: DSGVTQTPKHLITATGQRVTLRCSPRSGDLSVYWYQQSLDQGLQFLIQYYNGEERAKGNILERFSAQQFPDLHSELNLSSLELGDSALYFCASSAGEREKLFFGSGTQLSVL.

V usage is TRBV10-3 and J usage is TRBJ2-7; a possible D gene is TRBD2 (5 bases). Germline CDR1 reads ENHRY; CDR2 reads SYGVKD. The CDR3 sequence is 15 residues long. Trimming took off 0 bases at V and 5 bases at J, with 14 bases between the two ends. As DNA, the CDR3 is TGTGCCATCAGTGAGTCGGCGGACTCCTTCGACGAGCAGTACTTC. This codes for CAISESADSFDEQYF.

The chain couples TRBV7-2 to TRBJ1-1; no reliable D call. This CDR3 has 14 residues. Trimming pared 5 bases from V and 1 base from J, leaving 11 bases between. Per germline, CDR1 SGHTA and CDR2 FQGNSA. As DNA, the CDR3 is TGTGCCAGCAGCCTACGTCCAGGGAACACTGAAGCTTTCTTT. Translation gives CASSLRPGNTEAFF.

The chain employs TRBV5-6 and TRBJ2-1, with D possibly being TRBD2 (5 bases). V shed 0 bases and J shed 7 bases, with 17 bases lying between them. CDR1 is SGHDT, CDR2 YYEEEE, per germline. The CDR3 runs to 16 residues. CDR3 residues: CASSLVRRALNNEQFF. The CDR3 DNA reads as TGTGCCAGCAGCTTGGTCAGGCGGGCGCTCAATAATGAGCAGTTCTTC. The full variable domain, its missing parts supplied by reference TRBV5-6 and TRBJ2-1, is DAGVTQSPTHLIKTRGQQVTLRCSPKSGHDTVSWYQQALGQGPQFIFQYYEEEERQRGNFPDRFSGHQFPNYSSELNVNALLLGDSALYLCASSLVRRALNNEQFFGPGTRLTVL.

The chain links TRBV10-3 to TRBJ1-1, with D perhaps TRBD1 (5 bases). Germline assignment: CDR1 ENHRY and CDR2 SYGVKD. V was shortened by 5 bases and J by 1 base, with 14 bases between the two germline ends. The length of the CDR3 is 15 residues. The CDR3 region is CAISSLATGNTEAFF. The CDR3 DNA sequence: TGTGCCATCAGTAGTCTAGCTACAGGGAACACTGAAGCTTTCTTT.

This chain uses TRBV19 with TRBJ2-4; TRBD2 is a possible D gene (6 bases). This CDR3 spans 15 amino acids. Germline loops: CDR1 LNHDA, CDR2 SQIVND (reference sequence). V was cut by 4 bases and J by 0 bases, with 10 bases left in between. The CDR3 protein is CASSTGGLAKNIQYF. Written as DNA, the CDR3 is TGTGCCAGTAGTACCGGAGGGTTAGCCAAAAACATTCAGTACTTC.

The J gene is TRBJ1-2, the V gene TRBV5-5; D is undetermined. The CDR3 has 15 residues. Deletions cut 2 bases from V and 4 bases from J, with 15 bases between. CDR1 and CDR2 from the germline V gene are SGHKS and YYEKEE (reference sequence). CDR3 loop: CASSFWIEVTYGYTF. The CDR3 region has the DNA TGTGCCAGCAGCTTTTGGATTGAGGTGACCTATGGCTACACCTTC.

The V and J genes are TRBV6-5 and TRBJ1-1, with D perhaps TRBD1 (6 bases). The CDR3 runs to 13 residues. Germline V lookup: CDR1 MNHEY, CDR2 SVGAGI. V dropped 6 bases and J dropped 1 base, with 9 bases sitting between them. This CDR3 reads CASSQGGNTEAFF. In DNA form, the CDR3 reads TGTGCCAGCAGCCAAGGGGGGAACACTGAAGCTTTCTTT.

The chain links TRBV12-3 or TRBV12-4 to TRBJ2-1; a weak D match, TRBD1 (5 bases). CDR3 length equals 13 residues. Trimming stripped 6 bases from V and 7 bases from J, with 13 bases between. Written as DNA, the CDR3 is TGTGCCAGCAGCTCAGGCAGGGCGAATGAGCAGTTCTTC. It yields the protein CASSSGRANEQFF.

CDR3 in DNA: TGTGCCATCAGTGAGTCGGGGGGCCCAAACACCGGGGAGCTGTTTTTT. Translating gives CAISESGGPNTGELFF. The chain employs TRBV10-3 and TRBJ2-2; D may be TRBD1 or TRBD2 (6 bases each). The germline V gene encodes CDR1 ENHRY and CDR2 SYGVKD. The V end lost 0 bases, the J end lost 2 bases, and 10 bases lay between the germline ends. The CDR3 covers 16 residues.

The chain is built from TRBV7-9 and TRBJ1-5; tentatively, D is TRBD1 (5 bases). Germline lookup yields CDR1 SEHNR and CDR2 FQNEAQ (reference sequence). The CDR3 consists of 15 residues. The V and J ends lost 5 bases and 2 bases respectively, with 13 bases between them. CDR3 protein: CASSPSGQGNQPQHF. In DNA form, the CDR3 reads TGTGCCAGCAGCCCATCGGGGCAGGGCAATCAGCCCCAGCATTTT.

This sequence joins TRBV28 and TRBJ1-2, with 9 bases fitting TRBD1. The junction had 8 bases not matched to a gene; V was cut back by 10 bases and J by 5 bases. Germline V gene sequence: CDR1 MDHEN, CDR2 SYDVKM. The CDR3 is made up of 13 amino acids. DNA of the CDR3: TGTGCCATCGATACGGGGACAGGGTATGGCTACACCTTC. Translation gives CAIDTGTGYGYTF.